The entry below gives a single TCR beta chain sequence along with its context. What it binds is not known. This sample is part of a study of cytomegalovirus exposure and HLA in healthy donors. Study-level information: T cells numbering about 200 million yielded some 100 million unique TCR beta sequences in an earlier analysis.

Trimming took 0 bases from V and 1 from J; bases not matched to a gene: 4. Germline assignment: CDR1 SGDLS and CDR2 YYNGEE. CDR3 length equals 16 residues. A multiplex PCR was run with 60 Vbeta primers and 13 Jbeta primers. Libraries were prepared by immunoSEQ multiplex PCR; TCRdb keeps only in-frame clonotypes and omits some of them. The data contain some 200,000 clones, around 80% of them singletons. Whole-study results and caveats: Presence/absence analyses supposed approximately even sequencing depth among donors.

This TCR came from a man aged 18 to 35 in good health and CMV-seronegative. The chain joins TRBV9 to TRBJ2-7; TRBD1 matches 10 bases. Sequencing was done on a sample of PBMCs. CDR3 bases: TGTGCCAGCAGCGTAGCCCAGGGACAGGGGTCCTACGAGCAGTACTTC. Translating it yields CASSVAQGQGSYEQYF. Full variable domain (remainder filled in from reference TRBV9 and TRBJ2-7): DSGVTQTPKHLITATGQRVTLRCSPRSGDLSVYWYQQSLDQGLQFLIQYYNGEERAKGNILERFSAQQFPDLHSELNLSSLELGDSALYFCASSVAQGQGSYEQYFGPGTRLTVT.